These T cell receptor beta chains were read from a single sample in a study of blood T cell repertoires in COVID-19. TCRdb's copy holds only in-frame clones and misses some; the assay was immunoSEQ multiplex PCR. The sample includes some 120,000 clones, approximately 84% of them seen just once. Sequencing was carried out using peripheral blood. The receptors here all came from a woman aged 60-70 years with acute or convalescent COVID-19. Both conserved end residues are part of each CDR3. The D gene is left open where the match is weak. The size entry is marked missing in some rows and otherwise reads once, few, many or a size class.

cdr3_nt cdr3_aa j_call d_call v_call clone_size
TGTGCCAGCAGCCAGCCCGACAGATCTGGCTACACCTTC CASSQPDRSGYTF TRBJ1-2 - TRBV14 -
TGTGCCAGCAGCTGGGGGACAGGGGCGAACACTGAAGCTTTCTTT CASSWGTGANTEAFF TRBJ1-1 TRBD1 TRBV7-9 -
TGTGCCAGCAGCCAGGGGACAGGGGCTTTTGGAAACACCATATATTTT CASSQGTGAFGNTIYF TRBJ1-3 TRBD1 TRBV3-1/TRBV3-2 -
TGTGCCAGCAGCCAAGCAGGGACAGCCAGAGATACGCAGTATTTT CASSQAGTARDTQYF TRBJ2-3 TRBD1 TRBV3-1/TRBV3-2 -
TGCGCCAGCAGCTTGGATTTAGACAGCTATGGCTACACCTTC CASSLDLDSYGYTF TRBJ1-2 - TRBV5-1 -
TGTGCCAGCAGCCGGGACAGGGGGGCAGATACGCAGTATTTT CASSRDRGADTQYF TRBJ2-3 TRBD1 TRBV2 -
TGTGCCAGCAGCACCCGGGGCCAGGGGGATACGCAGTATTTT CASSTRGQGDTQYF TRBJ2-3 - TRBV7-3 -
TGTGCCAGCAGCCGAGACAGGGCCGCAACTGAAGCTTTCTTT CASSRDRAATEAFF TRBJ1-1 TRBD1 TRBV2 -
TGTGCCAGCTCACCACCGGGGCCAGGTTCGTCCGGGGAGCTGTTTTTT CASSPPGPGSSGELFF TRBJ2-2 - TRBV18 once
TGTGCCAGCAGCTTACCTCTTAGCGCGAGCTCCTACAATGAGCAGTTCTTC CASSLPLSASSYNEQFF TRBJ2-1 - TRBV7-9 few
TGTGCCAGCAGACAGGGGTACAATCAGCCCCAGCATTTT CASRQGYNQPQHF TRBJ1-5 TRBD1 TRBV27 -
TGTGCCTGGAGTTCGGGACAGGGGGTTTCACCCCTCCACTTT CAWSSGQGVSPLHF TRBJ1-6 TRBD1 TRBV30 -
TGTGCCAGCGCGGCGAGTGTTTTTTCACCCCTCCACTTT CASAASVFSPLHF TRBJ1-6 - TRBV2 -
TGTGCCAGCAGTTACTCAGGGGGCGGTGGAAACACCATATATTTT CASSYSGGGGNTIYF TRBJ1-3 TRBD1 TRBV6-5 -
TGTGCCAGCAGCTTGGAAGGTACAGATCGGGAAAAACTGTTTTTT CASSLEGTDREKLFF TRBJ1-4 - TRBV5-5 -
TGTGCCAGCAGCCAGCGGGGGGGCCTAGCTAGGGAGCTGTTTTTT CASSQRGGLARELFF TRBJ2-2 TRBD2 TRBV3-1/TRBV3-2 -
TGTGCCAGCCGGACAGGGGGCGCTGGGGAAAAACTGTTTTTT CASRTGGAGEKLFF TRBJ1-4 TRBD1 TRBV27 few
TGTGCCAGCAGCTCTGGGACAGGGTGGAATCAGCCCCAGCATTTT CASSSGTGWNQPQHF TRBJ1-5 TRBD1 TRBV7-2 -
TGCGCCAGCAGCCACCCTAACAGGGGGCTCCAAGAGACCCAGTACTTC CASSHPNRGLQETQYF TRBJ2-5 TRBD1 TRBV4-1 few
TGTGCCAGCAGCGTATCATCCCGGGACAATGAGCAGTTCTTC CASSVSSRDNEQFF TRBJ2-1 - TRBV9 -
TGCGCCAGCAGTGAGTCGGGGGGAAACACTGAAGCTTTCTTT CASSESGGNTEAFF TRBJ1-1 - TRBV10-2 -
TGTGCCAGCAGCGTATCCTTCAATGAGCAGTTCTTC CASSVSFNEQFF TRBJ2-1 - TRBV9 once
TGTGCCAGCAGAGCGGGGGGATACAATGAGCAGTTCTTC CASRAGGYNEQFF TRBJ2-1 TRBD2 TRBV14 -
TGTGCCAGCAGTCTGACAGAGAACACTGAAGCTTTCTTT CASSLTENTEAFF TRBJ1-1 - TRBV12-3/TRBV12-4 -
TGTGCCAGCACCTCAGGTGGGGCTTTGACCCAGTACTTC CASTSGGALTQYF TRBJ2-5 - TRBV6-5 once
TGTGCCAGCTCACGGGACAGGGGAACGAATTCACCCCTCCACTTT CASSRDRGTNSPLHF TRBJ1-6 TRBD1 TRBV18 -
TGCAGCGTTGTCCCGCCAGAGGGGAACACCGGGGAGCTGTTTTTT CSVVPPEGNTGELFF TRBJ2-2 - TRBV29-1 -
TGTGCCAGCATCTTAGGGGGGGCAGGGGACGGCTACACCTTC CASILGGAGDGYTF TRBJ1-2 - TRBV28 -
TGTGCCACCTTTTCGGGACAGATCCAAGAGACCCAGTACTTC CATFSGQIQETQYF TRBJ2-5 TRBD1 TRBV10-3 -
TGTGCCAGCCTAACCGGGACAGGGGCCGGGGAGCTGTTTTTT CASLTGTGAGELFF TRBJ2-2 TRBD1 TRBV28 once
TGTGCTAGTGGTTTGTATCCAGCTAACTATGGCTACACCTTC CASGLYPANYGYTF TRBJ1-2 - TRBV12-5 -
TGTGCCACCAGTGATTCCTACAGGGTGAGCTACACCTTC CATSDSYRVSYTF TRBJ1-2 - TRBV24-1 -
TGTGCCAGCAGTTTGGGCCACACCATATATTTT CASSLGHTIYF TRBJ1-3 - TRBV12-3/TRBV12-4 -
TGTGCCAGCAGCCGTTCGGGTGGGGAGCCGGCTTTCTTT CASSRSGGEPAFF TRBJ1-1 - TRBV14 -
TGTGCCAGCAGCCATAGATCTCAGGGAGGGAATGAGCAGTTCTTC CASSHRSQGGNEQFF TRBJ2-1 TRBD2 TRBV3-1/TRBV3-2 few
TGTGCCAGCAGCTTGGCAGGGCGACATGAAGCTTTCTTT CASSLAGRHEAFF TRBJ1-1 - TRBV7-9 -
TGTGCCAGTAGTACCGGGACAGGGCATGGTCAGCCCCAGCATTTT CASSTGTGHGQPQHF TRBJ1-5 TRBD1 TRBV19 -